The subject of this entry is one T cell receptor (beta chain). The data were taken from a study of blood T cell repertoires in COVID-19. Here immunoSEQ multiplex PCR was the method, and the copy in TCRdb shows in-frame clones only, minus some. The sample carries 50,000 to 75,000 clones, about nine tenths recorded once. Trimming removed 5 bases at V and 6 bases at J, with 11 bases between. The CDR3 consists of 12 residues. The germline V gene has CDR1 MNHEY and CDR2 SMNVEV (reference sequence). This clonotype was sampled from a human donor in a cohort sampled during active COVID-19. Material for sequencing was peripheral blood. V usage is TRBV27 and J usage is TRBJ2-7; D gene uncertain. CDR3 protein: CASSPSNLEQYF. Here the CDR3 DNA reads TGTGCCAGCAGTCCCTCTAACCTCGAGCAGTACTTC.